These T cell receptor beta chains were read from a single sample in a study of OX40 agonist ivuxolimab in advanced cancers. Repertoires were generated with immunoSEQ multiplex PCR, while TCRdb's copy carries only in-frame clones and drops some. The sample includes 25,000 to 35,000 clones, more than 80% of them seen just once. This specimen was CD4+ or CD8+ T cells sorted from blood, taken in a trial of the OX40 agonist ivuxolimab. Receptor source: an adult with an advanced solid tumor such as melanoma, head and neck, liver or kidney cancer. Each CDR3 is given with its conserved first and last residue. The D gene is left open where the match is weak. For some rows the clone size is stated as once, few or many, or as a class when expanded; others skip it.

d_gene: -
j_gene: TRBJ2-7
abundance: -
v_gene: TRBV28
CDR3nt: TGTGCCAGCAGGAAGGGACAAGGGGCTATAGAGCAGTACTTC
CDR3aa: CASRKGQGAIEQYF

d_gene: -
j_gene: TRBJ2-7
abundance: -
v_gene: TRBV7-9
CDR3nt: TGTGCCAGCAGCTCCAGTTTAGGGGCCTACGAGCAGTACTTC
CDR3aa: CASSSSLGAYEQYF

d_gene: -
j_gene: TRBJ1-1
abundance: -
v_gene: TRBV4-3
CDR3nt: TGCGCCAGCAGCCAAGCGAGCGGCAGGGAAGCTTTCTTT
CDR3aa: CASSQASGREAFF

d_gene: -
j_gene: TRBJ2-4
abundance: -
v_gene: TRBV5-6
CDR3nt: TGTGCCAGCAGCATAGCGGCCCACCTAGCCAAAAACATTCAGTACTTC
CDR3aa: CASSIAAHLAKNIQYF

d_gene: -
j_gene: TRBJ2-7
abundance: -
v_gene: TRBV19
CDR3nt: TGTGCCAGTAGTATAAACACCGCCTACGAGCAGTACTTC
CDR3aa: CASSINTAYEQYF

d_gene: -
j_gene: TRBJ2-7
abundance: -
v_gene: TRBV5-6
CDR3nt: TGTGCCAGCAGCTTGGGCGGACTCGGCTCGGGGCAGTACTTC
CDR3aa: CASSLGGLGSGQYF

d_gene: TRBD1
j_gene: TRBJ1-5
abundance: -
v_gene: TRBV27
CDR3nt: TGTGCCAGCAGTTTAGACAGGGCCCGACAGCCCCAGCATTTT
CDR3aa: CASSLDRARQPQHF

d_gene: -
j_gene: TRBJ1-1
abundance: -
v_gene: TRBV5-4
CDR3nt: TGTGCCAGCAGCTCCCGATGGTCCGCGGCTGAAGCTTTCTTT
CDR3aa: CASSSRWSAAEAFF

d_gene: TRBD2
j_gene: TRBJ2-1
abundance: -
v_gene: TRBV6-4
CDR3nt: TGTGCCAGCAGTGATGGGACTAGGCACGGTGAGCAGTTCTTC
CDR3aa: CASSDGTRHGEQFF

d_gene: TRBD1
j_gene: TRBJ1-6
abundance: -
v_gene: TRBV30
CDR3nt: TGTGCCTGCCCGAATCGGGACAGGATCGGGACTTATAATTCACCCCTCCACTTT
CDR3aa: CACPNRDRIGTYNSPLHF

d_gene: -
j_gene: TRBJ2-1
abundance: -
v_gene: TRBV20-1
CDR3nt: TGCAGTGCTACAGGGTGGGATGAGCAGTTCTTC
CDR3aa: CSATGWDEQFF

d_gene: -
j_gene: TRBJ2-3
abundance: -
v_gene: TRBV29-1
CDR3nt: TGCAGCGTTGAATGGAGGGGGGATACGCAGTATTTT
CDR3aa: CSVEWRGDTQYF

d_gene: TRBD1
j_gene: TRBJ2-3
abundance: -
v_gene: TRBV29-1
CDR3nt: TGCAGCGTTGACCACGGACAGGGGGCCGATACGCAGTATTTT
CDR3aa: CSVDHGQGADTQYF

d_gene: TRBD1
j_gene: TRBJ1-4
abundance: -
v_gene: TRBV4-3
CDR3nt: TGCGCCAGCAGCCAAGAGACAGGGCTGATTAATGAAAAACTGTTTTTT
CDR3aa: CASSQETGLINEKLFF

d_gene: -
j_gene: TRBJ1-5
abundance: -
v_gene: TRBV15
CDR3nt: TGTGCCACCAGCAGTACAGGGTACAATCAGCCCCAGCATTTT
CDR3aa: CATSSTGYNQPQHF

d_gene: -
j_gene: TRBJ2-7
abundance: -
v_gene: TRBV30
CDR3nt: TGTGCCTGGAGTGGGATCTCCTACGAGCAGTACTTC
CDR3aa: CAWSGISYEQYF

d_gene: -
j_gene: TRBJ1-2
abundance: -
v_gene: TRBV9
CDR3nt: TGTGCCAGCAGCGTAGCGCACAAAGCTAACTATGGCTACACCTTC
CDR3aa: CASSVAHKANYGYTF

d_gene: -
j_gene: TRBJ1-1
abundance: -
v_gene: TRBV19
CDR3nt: TGTGCCAGTAGTATCCTTAGGAGCACGAACACTGAAGCTTTCTTT
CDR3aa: CASSILRSTNTEAFF

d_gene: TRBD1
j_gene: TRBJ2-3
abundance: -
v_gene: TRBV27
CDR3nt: TGTGCCAGCAGTTCCTGGACAGGGGACACAGATACGCAGTATTTT
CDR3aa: CASSSWTGDTDTQYF

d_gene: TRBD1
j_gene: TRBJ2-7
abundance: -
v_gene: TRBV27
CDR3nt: TGTGCCAGCAGTCTCAGCCCTACAGGGGCCGAGCAGTACTTC
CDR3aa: CASSLSPTGAEQYF

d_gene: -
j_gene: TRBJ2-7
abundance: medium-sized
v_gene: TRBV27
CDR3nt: TGTGCCAGCAGTTTATTCCGGGGGGCCCCCAATCGGTACTTC
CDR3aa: CASSLFRGAPNRYF

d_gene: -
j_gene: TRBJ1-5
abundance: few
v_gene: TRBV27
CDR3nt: TGTGCCAGCAGTTTATCTGGGTGGGATCAGCCCCAGCATTTT
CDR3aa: CASSLSGWDQPQHF

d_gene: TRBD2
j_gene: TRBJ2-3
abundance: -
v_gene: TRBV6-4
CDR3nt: TGTGCCAGCAGTGAAACTAGCGGCGAATCAACAGATACGCAGTATTTT
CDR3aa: CASSETSGESTDTQYF

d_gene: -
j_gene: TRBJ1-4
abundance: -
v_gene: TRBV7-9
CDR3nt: TGTGCCAGCAGCGACACCGGGACCCTTAATGAAAAACTGTTTTTT
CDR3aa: CASSDTGTLNEKLFF

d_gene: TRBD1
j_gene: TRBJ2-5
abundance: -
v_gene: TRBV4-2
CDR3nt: TGTGCCAGCAGCCAACAGGACAGGGGGCAAGAGACCCAGTACTTC
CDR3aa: CASSQQDRGQETQYF

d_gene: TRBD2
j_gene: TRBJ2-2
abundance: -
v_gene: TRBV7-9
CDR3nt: TGTGCCAGCACCCCCTGGGGCGGGAGGGCCACCGGGGAGCTGTTTTTT
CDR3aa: CASTPWGGRATGELFF

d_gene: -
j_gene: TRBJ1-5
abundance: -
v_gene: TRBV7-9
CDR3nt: TGTGCCAGCAGCTTCTGCCCGACAGTTCTGCCCCAGCATTTT
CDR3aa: CASSFCPTVLPQHF

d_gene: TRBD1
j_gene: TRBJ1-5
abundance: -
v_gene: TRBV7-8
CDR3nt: TGTGCCAGCAGCCCCCACAGGGGTCGCAATCAGCCCCAGCATTTT
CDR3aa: CASSPHRGRNQPQHF

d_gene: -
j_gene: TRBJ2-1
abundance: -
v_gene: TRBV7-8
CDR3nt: TGTGCCAGCAGTGTTGGGGTTAGCTCCTACAATGAGCAGTTCTTC
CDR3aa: CASSVGVSSYNEQFF

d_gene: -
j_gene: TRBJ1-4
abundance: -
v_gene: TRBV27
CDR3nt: TGTGCCAGCAGTTTCGGTTTGGCAGAAAAACTGTTTTTT
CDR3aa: CASSFGLAEKLFF

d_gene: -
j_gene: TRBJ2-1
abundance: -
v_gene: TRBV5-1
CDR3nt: TGCGCCAGCAGCCCACTGGACAGTTACAATGAGCAGTTCTTC
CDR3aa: CASSPLDSYNEQFF

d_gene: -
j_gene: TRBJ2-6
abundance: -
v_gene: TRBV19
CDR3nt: TGTGCCAGTGGAACAGGGATTGGGGCCAACGTCCTGACTTTC
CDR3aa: CASGTGIGANVLTF

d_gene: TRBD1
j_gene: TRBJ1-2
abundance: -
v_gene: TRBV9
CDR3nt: TGTGCCAGCAGGGGACAGGGGCAACAGAACTATGGCTACACCTTC
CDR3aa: CASRGQGQQNYGYTF

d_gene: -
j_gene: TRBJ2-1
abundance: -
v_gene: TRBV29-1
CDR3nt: TGCAGCGCCTCCTACAATGAGCAGTTCTTC
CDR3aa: CSASYNEQFF

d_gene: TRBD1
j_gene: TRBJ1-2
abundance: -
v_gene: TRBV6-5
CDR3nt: TGTGCCATCAGTGGGACAGGGGAAGACTATGGCTACACCTTC
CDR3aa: CAISGTGEDYGYTF

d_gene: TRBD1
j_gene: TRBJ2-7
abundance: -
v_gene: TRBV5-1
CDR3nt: TGCGCCAGCAGCCTGGAGCTTGGACAGGACATCTCCTACGAGCAGTACTTC
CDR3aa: CASSLELGQDISYEQYF

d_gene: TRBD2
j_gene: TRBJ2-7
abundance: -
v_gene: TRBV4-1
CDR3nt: TGCGCCAGCAGCCACGACGAACTAGCGGGAGAGCAGTACTTC
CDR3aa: CASSHDELAGEQYF

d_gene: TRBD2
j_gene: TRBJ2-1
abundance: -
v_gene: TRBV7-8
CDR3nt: TGTGCCAGCAGCTTAGCCGCTGCGGGGAGGGGCTTCGGTGAGCAGTTCTTC
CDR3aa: CASSLAAAGRGFGEQFF

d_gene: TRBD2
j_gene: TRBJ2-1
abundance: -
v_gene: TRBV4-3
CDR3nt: TGCGCCAGCAGCCAGCGCGGGAGTGGCTATGAGCAGTTCTTC
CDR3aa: CASSQRGSGYEQFF

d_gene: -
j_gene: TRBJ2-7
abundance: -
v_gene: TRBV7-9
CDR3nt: TGTGCCAGCAGCTCGCTAGGGAACAGGAACGAGCAGTACTTC
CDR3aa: CASSSLGNRNEQYF

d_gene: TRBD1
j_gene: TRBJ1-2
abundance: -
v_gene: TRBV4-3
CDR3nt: TGCGCCAGCAGTCTAGTATCAGGGGGAGGCTACACCTTC
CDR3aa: CASSLVSGGGYTF

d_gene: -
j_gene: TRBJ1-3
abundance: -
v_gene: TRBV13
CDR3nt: TGTGCCAGCAGCTTGGGGTCTGGAAACACCATATATTTT
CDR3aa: CASSLGSGNTIYF

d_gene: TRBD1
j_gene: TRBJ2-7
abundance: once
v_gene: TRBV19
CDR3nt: TGTGCCAGTAGTATGGGACAGGGGACCGAGCAGTACTTC
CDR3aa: CASSMGQGTEQYF

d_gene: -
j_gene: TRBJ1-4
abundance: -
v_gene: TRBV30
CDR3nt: TGTGCCTGGAGTGTCGGCCAGGGGAATGAAAAACTGTTTTTT
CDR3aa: CAWSVGQGNEKLFF

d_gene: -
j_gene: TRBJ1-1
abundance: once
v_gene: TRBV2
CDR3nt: TGTGCCAGCAGTGAAGTGGGAGTTAACACTGAAGCTTTCTTT
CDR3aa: CASSEVGVNTEAFF

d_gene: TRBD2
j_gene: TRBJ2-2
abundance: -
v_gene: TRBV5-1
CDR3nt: TGCGCCAGCAGCTTGGTCGGTAGCGGGGGCTTCGGGACCGGGGAGCTGTTTTTT
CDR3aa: CASSLVGSGGFGTGELFF

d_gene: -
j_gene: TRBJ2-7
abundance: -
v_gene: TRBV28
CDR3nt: TGTGCCAGCAGTTTGCCGGCAGGGATCTACGAGCAGTACTTC
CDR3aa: CASSLPAGIYEQYF

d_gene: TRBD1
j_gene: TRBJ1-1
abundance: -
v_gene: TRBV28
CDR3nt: TGTGCCAGCAGTTTCCGAGGGGGCCTATCTGAAGCTTTCTTT
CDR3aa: CASSFRGGLSEAFF